Included here is one T cell receptor beta chain sequence, with context. This clone appeared a single time. The antigen this receptor binds is unknown. No base qualities exist here, and no much larger clone lies one base off it. From its cysteine to its phenylalanine, the CDR3 spans 14 amino acids. Left in the record is the CDR3 DNA by itself, 42 bases read in frame from the first base. The germline V gene gives CDR1 as SQVTM and CDR2 as ANQGSEA. V is shortened by 6 bases, J by 5 bases, and the region joining them spans 17 bases. The data are from a study of technical replicates of blood from several donors (dated by TCRdb to the late 2010s). Library prep was done by the immunoSEQ multiplex PCR assay. In its TCRdb copy, this immuneACCESS table keeps in-frame sequences only and misses some clones. Where compared with another copy, unresolved V genes explain less than half of these, and the others have no known cause. For this sample there are around 100,000 clones; 95% to 96% appear just once. The ten biggest clones cover roughly 0.33% of the sample.

Sequenced sample: T cells isolated from PBMCs. The rearrangement combines TRBV29-1 with TRBJ1-5, with the D gene call left open. The TCR comes from a human donor in good health. The DNA reads TGCAGCGTGAGCGGAGGTGGCGGGGATCAGCCCCAGCATTTT. It encodes CSVSGGGGDQPQHF.